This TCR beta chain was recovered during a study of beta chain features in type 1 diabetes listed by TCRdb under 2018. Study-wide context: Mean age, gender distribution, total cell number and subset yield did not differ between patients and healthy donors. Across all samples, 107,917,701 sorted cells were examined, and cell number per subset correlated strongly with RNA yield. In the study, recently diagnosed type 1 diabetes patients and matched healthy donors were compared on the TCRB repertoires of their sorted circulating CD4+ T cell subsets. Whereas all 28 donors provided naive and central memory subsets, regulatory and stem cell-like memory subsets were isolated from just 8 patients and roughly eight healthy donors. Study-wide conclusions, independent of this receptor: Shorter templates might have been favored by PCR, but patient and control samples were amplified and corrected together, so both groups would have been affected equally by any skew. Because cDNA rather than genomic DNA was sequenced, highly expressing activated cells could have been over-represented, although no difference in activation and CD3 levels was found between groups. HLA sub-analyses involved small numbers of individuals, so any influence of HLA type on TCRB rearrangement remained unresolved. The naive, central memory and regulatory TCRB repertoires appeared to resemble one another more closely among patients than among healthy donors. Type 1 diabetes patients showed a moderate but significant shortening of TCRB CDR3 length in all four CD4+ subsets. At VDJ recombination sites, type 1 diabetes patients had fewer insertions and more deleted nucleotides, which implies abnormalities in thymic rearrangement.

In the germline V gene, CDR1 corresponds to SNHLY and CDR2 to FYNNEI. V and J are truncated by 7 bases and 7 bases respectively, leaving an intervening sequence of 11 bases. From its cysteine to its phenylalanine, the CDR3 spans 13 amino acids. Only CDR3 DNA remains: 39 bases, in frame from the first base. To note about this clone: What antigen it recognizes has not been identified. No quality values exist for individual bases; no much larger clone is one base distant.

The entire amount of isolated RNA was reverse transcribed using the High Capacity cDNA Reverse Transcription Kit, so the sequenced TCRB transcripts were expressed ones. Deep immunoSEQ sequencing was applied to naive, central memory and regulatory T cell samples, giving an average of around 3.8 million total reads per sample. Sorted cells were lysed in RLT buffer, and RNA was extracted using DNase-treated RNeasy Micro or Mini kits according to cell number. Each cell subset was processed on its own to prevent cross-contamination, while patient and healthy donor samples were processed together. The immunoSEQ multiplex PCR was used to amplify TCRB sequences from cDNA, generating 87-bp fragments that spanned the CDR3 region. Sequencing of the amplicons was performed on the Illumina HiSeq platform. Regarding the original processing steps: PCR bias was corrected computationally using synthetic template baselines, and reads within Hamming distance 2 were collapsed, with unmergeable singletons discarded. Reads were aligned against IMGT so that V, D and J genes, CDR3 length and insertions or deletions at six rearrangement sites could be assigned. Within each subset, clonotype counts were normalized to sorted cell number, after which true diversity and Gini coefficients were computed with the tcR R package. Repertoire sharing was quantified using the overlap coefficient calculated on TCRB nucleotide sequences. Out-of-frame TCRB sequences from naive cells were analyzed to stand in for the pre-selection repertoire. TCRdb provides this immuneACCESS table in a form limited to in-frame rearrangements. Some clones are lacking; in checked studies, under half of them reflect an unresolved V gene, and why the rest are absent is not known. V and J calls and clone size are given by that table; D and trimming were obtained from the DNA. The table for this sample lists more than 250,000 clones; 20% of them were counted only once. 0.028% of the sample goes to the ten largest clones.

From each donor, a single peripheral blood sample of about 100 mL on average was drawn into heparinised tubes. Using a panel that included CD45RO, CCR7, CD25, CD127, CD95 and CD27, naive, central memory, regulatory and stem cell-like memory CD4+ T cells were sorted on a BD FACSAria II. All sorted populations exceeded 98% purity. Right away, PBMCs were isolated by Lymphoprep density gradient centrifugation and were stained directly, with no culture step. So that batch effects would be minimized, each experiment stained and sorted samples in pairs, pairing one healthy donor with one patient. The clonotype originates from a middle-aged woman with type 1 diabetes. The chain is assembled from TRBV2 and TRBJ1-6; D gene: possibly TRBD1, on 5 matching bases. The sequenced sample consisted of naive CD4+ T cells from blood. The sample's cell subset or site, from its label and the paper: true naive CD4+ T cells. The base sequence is TGTGCCAGCATGGGGCAGGGAAATTCACCCCTCCACTTT. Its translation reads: CASMGQGNSPLHF. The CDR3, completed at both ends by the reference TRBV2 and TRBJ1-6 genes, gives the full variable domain EPEVTQTPSHQVTQMGQEVILRCVPISNHLYFYWYRQILGQKVEFLVSFYNNEISEKSEIFDDQFSVERPDGSNFTLKIRSTKLEDSAMYFCASMGQGNSPLHFGNGTRLTVT.